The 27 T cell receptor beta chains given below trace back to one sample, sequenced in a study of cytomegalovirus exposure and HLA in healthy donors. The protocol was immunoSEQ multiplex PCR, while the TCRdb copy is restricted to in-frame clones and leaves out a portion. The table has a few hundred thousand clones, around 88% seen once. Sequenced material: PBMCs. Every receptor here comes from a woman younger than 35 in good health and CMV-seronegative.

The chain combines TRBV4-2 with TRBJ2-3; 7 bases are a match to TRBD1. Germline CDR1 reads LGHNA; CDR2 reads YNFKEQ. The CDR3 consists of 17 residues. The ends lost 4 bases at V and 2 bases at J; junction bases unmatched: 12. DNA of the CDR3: TGTGCCAGCAGCCTCCTTCACCGGGACAGATTCACAGATACGCAGTATTTT. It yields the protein CASSLLHRDRFTDTQYF.

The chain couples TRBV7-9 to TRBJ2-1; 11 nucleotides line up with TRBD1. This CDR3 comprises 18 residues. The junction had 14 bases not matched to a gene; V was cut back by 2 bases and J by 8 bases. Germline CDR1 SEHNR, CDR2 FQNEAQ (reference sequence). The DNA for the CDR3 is TGTGCCAGCAGCTTAAGGCGGGGGACAGGGGGATCGGGAGATGAGCAGTTCTTC. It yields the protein CASSLRRGTGGSGDEQFF. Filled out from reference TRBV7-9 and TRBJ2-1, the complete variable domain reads DTGVSQNPRHKITKRGQNVTFRCDPISEHNRLYWYRQTLGQGPEFLTYFQNEAQLEKSRLLSDRFSAERPKGSFSTLEIQRTEQGDSAMYLCASSLRRGTGGSGDEQFFGPGTRLTVL.

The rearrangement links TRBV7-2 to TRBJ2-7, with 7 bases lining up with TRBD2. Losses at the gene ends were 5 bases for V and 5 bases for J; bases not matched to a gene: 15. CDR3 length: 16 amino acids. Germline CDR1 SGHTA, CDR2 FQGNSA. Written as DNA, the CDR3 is TGTGCCAGCAGCCGTAACCCCGGACTAGATATTAACGAGCAGTACTTC. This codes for CASSRNPGLDINEQYF.

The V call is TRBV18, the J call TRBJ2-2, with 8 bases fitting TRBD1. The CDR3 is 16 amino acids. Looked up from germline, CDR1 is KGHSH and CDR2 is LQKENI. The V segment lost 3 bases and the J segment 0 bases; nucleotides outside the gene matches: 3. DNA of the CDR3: TGTGCCAGCTCACCTATGGACAGGGCGAACACCGGGGAGCTGTTTTTT. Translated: CASSPMDRANTGELFF.

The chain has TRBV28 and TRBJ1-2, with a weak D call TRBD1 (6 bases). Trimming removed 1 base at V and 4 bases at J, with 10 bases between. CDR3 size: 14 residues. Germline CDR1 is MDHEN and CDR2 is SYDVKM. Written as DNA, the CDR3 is TGTGCCAGCAGTTTATCAGGGGTAGGCTATGGCTACACCTTC. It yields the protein CASSLSGVGYGYTF.

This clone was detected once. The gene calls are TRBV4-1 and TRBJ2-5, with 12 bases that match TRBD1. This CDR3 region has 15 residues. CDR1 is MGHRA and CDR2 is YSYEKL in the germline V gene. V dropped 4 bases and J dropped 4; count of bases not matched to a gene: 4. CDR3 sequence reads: CASSPRDRGRETQYF. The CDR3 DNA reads TGCGCCAGCAGCCCCCGGGACAGGGGGCGAGAGACCCAGTACTTC.

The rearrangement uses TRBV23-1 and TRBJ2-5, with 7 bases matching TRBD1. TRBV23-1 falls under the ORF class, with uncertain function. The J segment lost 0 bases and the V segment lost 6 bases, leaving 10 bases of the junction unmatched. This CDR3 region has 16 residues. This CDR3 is CASSRPRDSHQETQYF. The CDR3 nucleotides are TGCGCCAGCAGCCGCCCCCGGGACAGCCACCAAGAGACCCAGTACTTC.

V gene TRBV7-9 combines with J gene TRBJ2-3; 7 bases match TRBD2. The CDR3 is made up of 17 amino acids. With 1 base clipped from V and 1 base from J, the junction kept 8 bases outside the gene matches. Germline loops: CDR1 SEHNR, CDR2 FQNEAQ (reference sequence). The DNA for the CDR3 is TGTGCCAGCAGCTTAGTTTTCGGGAGGCGAGGCACAGATACGCAGTATTTT. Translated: CASSLVFGRRGTDTQYF. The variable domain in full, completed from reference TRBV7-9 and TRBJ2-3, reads DTGVSQNPRHKITKRGQNVTFRCDPISEHNRLYWYRQTLGQGPEFLTYFQNEAQLEKSRLLSDRFSAERPKGSFSTLEIQRTEQGDSAMYLCASSLVFGRRGTDTQYFGPGTRLTVL.

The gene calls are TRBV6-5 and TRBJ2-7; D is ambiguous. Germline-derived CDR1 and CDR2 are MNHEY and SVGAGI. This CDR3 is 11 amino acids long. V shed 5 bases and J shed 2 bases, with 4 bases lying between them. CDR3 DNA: TGTGCCAGCAGTAACACCTACGAGCAGTACTTC. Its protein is CASSNTYEQYF.

CDR3 DNA sequence: TGTGCCAGCAGCCAAGGGACTAGCGGGAGTTCGAATACGCAGTATTTT. As protein: CASSQGTSGSSNTQYF. The chain combines TRBV4-2 with TRBJ2-3; 13 nucleotides match TRBD2. The CDR3 totals 16 residues. Germline V lookup: CDR1 LGHNA, CDR2 YNFKEQ. With 1 base clipped from V and 7 bases from J, the junction kept 5 bases outside the gene matches.

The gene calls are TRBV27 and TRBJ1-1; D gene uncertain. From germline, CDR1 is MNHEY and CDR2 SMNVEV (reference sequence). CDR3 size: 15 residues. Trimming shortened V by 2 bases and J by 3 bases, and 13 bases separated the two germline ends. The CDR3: CASSLRKPLDTEAFF. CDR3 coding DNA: TGTGCCAGCAGTTTACGAAAGCCTCTGGACACTGAAGCTTTCTTT.

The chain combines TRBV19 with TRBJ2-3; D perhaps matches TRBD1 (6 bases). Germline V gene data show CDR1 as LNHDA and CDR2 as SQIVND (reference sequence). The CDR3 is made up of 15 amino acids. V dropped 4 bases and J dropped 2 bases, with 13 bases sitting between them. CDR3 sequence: CASSSRTDPTDTQYF. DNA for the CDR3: TGTGCCAGTAGTAGCCGGACAGATCCCACAGATACGCAGTATTTT.

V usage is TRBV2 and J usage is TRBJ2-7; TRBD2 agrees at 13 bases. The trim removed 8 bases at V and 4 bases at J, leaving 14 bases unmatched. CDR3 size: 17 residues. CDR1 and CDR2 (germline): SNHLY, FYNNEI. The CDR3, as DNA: TGTGCCAGCCAAGGCAGGACTAGCGGGAGTCGGAGGTACGAGCAGTACTTC. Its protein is CASQGRTSGSRRYEQYF.

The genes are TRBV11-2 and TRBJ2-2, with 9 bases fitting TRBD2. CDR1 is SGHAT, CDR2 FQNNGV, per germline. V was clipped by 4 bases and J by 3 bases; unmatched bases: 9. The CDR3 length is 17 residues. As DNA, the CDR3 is TGTGCCAGCAGCTCCTTCGGACTAGCGTCATACACCGGGGAGCTGTTTTTT. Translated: CASSSFGLASYTGELFF.

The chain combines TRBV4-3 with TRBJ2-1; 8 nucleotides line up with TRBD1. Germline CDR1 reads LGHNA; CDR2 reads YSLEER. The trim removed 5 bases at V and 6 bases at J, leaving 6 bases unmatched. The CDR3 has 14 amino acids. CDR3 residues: CASSWQGASNEQFF. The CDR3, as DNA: TGCGCCAGCAGCTGGCAGGGGGCCAGCAATGAGCAGTTCTTC.

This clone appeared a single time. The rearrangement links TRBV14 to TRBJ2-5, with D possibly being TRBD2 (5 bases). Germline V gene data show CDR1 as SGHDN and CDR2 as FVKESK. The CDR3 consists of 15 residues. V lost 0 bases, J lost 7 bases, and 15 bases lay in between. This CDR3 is CASSQEGNGVWTQYF. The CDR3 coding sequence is TGTGCCAGCAGCCAAGAAGGAAACGGGGTGTGGACCCAGTACTTC.

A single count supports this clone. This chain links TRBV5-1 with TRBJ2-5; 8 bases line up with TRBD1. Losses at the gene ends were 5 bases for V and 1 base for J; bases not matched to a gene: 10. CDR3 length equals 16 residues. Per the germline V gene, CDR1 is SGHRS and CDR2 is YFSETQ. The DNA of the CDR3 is TGCGCCAGCAGTCGTACAGGGGGGCAACTCCAAGAGACCCAGTACTTC. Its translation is CASSRTGGQLQETQYF. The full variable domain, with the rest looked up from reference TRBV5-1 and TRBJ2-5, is KAGVTQTPRYLIKTRGQQVTLSCSPISGHRSVSWYQQTPGQGLQFLFEYFSETQRNKGNFPGRFSGRQFSNSRSEMNVSTLELGDSALYLCASSRTGGQLQETQYFGPGTRLLVL.

The CDR3 coding sequence is TGCGCCAGCAGCTTGAGAGCGGGAGTGTCCTACAATGAGCAGTTCTTC. It translates to CASSLRAGVSYNEQFF. The chain employs TRBV5-1 and TRBJ2-1; 8 nucleotides match TRBD2. Looked up from germline, CDR1 is SGHRS and CDR2 is YFSETQ. The CDR3 runs 16 residues. V shed 1 base and J 1 base; nucleotides not matched to a gene: 4.

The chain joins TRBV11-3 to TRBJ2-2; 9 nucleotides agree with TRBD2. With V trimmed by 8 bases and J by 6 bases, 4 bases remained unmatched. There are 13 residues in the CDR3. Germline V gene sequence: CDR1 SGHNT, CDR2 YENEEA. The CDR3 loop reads CASQLAGSGELFF. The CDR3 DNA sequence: TGTGCCAGCCAACTAGCGGGTTCCGGGGAGCTGTTTTTT.

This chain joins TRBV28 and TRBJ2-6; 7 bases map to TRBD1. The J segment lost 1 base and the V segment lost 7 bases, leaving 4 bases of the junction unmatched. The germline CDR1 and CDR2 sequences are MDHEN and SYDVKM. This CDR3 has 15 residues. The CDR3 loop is CASTQQGSGANVLTF. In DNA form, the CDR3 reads TGTGCCAGCACCCAACAGGGGTCTGGGGCCAACGTCCTGACTTTC.

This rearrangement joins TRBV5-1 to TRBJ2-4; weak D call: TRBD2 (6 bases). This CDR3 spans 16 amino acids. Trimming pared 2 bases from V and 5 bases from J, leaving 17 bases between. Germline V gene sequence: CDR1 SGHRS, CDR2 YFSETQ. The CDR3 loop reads CASSFTQGGPQNIQYF. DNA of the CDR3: TGCGCCAGCAGCTTTACCCAGGGAGGTCCCCAAAACATTCAGTACTTC.

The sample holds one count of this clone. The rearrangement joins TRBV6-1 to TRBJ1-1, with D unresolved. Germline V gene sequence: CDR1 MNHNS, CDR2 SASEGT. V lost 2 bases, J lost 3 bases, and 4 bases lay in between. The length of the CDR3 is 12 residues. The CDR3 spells CASSEQYTEAFF. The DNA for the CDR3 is TGTGCCAGCAGTGAACAGTACACTGAAGCTTTCTTT.

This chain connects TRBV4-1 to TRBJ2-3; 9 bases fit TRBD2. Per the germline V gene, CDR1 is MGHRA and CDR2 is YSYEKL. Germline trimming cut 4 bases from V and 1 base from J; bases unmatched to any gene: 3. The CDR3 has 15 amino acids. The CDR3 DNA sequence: TGCGCCAGCAGCCCCCGGACTAGCGGCACAGATACGCAGTATTTT. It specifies CASSPRTSGTDTQYF.

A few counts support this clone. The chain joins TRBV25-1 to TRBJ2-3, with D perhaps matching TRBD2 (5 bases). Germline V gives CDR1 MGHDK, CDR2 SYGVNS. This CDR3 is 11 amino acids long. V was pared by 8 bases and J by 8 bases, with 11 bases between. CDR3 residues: CASRVAGTQYF. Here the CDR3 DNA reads TGTGCCAGCCGTGTTGCGGGTACGCAGTATTTT.

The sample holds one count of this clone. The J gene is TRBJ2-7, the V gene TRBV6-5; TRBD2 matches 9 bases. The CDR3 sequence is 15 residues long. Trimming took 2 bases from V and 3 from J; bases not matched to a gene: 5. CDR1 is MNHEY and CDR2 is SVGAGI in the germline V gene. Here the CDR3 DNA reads TGTGCCAGCAGTTACCGAGCGGGAGGAAACTACGAGCAGTACTTC. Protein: CASSYRAGGNYEQYF.

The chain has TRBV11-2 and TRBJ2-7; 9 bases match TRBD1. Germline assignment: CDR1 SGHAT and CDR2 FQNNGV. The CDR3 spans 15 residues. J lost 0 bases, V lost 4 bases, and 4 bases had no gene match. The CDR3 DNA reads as TGTGCCAGCAGCTCTCCGGGACAGGGCTCCTACGAGCAGTACTTC. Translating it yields CASSSPGQGSYEQYF.

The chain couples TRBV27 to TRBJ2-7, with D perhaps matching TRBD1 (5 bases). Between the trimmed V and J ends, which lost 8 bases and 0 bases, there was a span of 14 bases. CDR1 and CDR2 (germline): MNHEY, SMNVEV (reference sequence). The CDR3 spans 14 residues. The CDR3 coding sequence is TGTGCCAGCTGGGGCCAGAAAAGCTCCTACGAGCAGTACTTC. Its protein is CASWGQKSSYEQYF.